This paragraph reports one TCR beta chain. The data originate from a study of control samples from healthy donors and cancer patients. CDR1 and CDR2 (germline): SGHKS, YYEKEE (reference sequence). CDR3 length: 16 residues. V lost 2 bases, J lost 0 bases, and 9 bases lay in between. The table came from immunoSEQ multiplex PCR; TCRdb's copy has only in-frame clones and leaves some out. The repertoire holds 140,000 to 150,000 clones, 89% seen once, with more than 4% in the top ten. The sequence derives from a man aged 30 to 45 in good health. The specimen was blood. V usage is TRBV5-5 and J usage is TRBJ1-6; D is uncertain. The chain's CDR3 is CASSFVRSSYNSPLHF. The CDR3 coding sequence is TGTGCCAGCAGCTTCGTCAGGAGCTCCTATAATTCACCCCTCCACTTT. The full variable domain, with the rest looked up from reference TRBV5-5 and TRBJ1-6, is DAGVTQSPTHLIKTRGQQVTLRCSPISGHKSVSWYQQVLGQGPQFIFQYYEKEERGRGNFPDRFSARQFPNYSSELNVNALLLGDSALYLCASSFVRSSYNSPLHFGNGTRLTVT.